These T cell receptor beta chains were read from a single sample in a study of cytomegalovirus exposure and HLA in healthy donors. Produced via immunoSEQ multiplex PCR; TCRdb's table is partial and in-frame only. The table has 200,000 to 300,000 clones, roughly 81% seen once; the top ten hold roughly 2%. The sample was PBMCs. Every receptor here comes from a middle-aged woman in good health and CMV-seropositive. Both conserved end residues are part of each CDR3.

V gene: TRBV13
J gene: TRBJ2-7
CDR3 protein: CASSSSGGSYEQYF

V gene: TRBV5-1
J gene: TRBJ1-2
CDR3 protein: CASSPTGGEGYTF

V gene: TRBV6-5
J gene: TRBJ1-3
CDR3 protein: CASSYSTGVGNTIYF

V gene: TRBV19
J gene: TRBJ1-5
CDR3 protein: CASSTGTVGQPQHF

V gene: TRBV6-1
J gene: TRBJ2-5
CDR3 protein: CASTGLARRGETQYF

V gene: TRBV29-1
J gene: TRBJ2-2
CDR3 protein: CSVEGAGGGELFF

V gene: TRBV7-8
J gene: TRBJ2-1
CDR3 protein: CASSHGIKVSNEQFF

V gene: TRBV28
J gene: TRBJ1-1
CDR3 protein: CASSSPGQGSTEAFF

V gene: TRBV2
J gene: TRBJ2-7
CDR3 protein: CASEGAARRAGNLYEQYF

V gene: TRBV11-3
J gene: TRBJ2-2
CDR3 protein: CASSPTTGIGNTGELFF

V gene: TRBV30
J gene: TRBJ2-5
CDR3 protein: CAWSLDSQETQYF

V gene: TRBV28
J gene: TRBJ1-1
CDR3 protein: CASSLVSGMNTEAFF

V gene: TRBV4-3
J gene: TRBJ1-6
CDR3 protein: CASSQADRGRNSPLHF

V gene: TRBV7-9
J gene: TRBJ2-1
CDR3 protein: CASGTSRSGDEQFF

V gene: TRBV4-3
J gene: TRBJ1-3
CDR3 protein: CASSQDLSGGGNTIYF

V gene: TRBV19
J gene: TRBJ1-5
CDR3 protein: CASGDRSNQPQHF

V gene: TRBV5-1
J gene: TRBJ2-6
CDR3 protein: CASSPTPDSPGANVLTF

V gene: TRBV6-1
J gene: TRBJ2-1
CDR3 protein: CASSEAGPGVSSYNEQFF

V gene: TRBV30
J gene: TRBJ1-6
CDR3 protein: CAWSAGNNSPLHF

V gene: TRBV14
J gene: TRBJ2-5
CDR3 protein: CASSPGLAQETQYF

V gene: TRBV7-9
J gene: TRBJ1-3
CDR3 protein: CASTQGSGNTIYF

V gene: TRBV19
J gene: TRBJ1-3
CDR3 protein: CASSDTITASSGNTIYF

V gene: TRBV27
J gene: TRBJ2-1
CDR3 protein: CARRPSGSTRTYNEQFF

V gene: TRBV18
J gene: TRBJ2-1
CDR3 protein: CASSPPSGRDNEQFF

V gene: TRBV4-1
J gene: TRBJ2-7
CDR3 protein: CASSQEAEARYEQYF

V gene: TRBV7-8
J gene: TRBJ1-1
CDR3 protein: CASRYGTGLNTEAFF

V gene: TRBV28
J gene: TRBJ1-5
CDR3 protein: CASRPSRVYSNQPQHF

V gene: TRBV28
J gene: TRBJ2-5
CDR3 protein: CASRTGGSRETQYF

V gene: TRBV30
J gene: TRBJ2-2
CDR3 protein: CAWSAKQNTGELFF

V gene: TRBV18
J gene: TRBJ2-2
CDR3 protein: CASSPGQTNTGELFF

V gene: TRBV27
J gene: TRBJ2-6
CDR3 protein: CASSFHGLGGTGANVLTF

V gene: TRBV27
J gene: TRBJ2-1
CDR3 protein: CASSLGTSGRWEGIF

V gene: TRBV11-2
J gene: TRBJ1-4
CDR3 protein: CASSTIGGASPLKLFF

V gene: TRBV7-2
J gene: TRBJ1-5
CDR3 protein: CASSLRSGSTSGGQPQHF